The clone carrying this TCR beta chain is labeled medium-sized. Its antigen remains unknown. The read ends 3 residues before the CDR3 terminus; that terminus is restored from the germline J gene. The method was immunoSEQ multiplex PCR; TCRdb's version includes in-frame clones alone and lacks a portion of them. The sample contains approximately 30,000 clones, none of them singletons. Trimming pared 0 bases from V and 4 bases from J, leaving 6 bases between. The CDR3 is made up of 13 amino acids. CDR1 is LNHNV, CDR2 YYDKDF, per germline (reference sequence). The sample belongs to a study of T cell clonality in common variable immunodeficiency. Overall study findings and caveats: Fewer deletions and N-nucleotide insertions were reportedly seen in common variable immunodeficiency TCR beta sequences.

The V gene is TRBV15, the J gene TRBJ1-1; D is ambiguous. The sequence came from a human donor with common variable immunodeficiency. Sequencing was carried out using peripheral blood mononuclear cells. CDR3 region: CATSRDSFTEAFF. The part of the CDR3 DNA that was read is TGTGCCACCAGCAGAGACAGTTTCACTGAA.